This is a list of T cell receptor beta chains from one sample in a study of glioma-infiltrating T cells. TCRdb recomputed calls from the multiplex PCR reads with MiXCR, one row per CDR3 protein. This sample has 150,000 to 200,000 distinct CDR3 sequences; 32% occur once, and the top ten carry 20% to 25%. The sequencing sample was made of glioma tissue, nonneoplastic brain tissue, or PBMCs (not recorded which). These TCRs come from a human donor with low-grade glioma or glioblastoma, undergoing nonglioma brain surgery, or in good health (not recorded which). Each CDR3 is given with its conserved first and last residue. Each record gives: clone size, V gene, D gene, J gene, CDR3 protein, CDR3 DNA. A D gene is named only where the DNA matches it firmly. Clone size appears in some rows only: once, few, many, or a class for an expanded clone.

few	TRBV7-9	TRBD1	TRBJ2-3	CASSDTYRGSLTDTQYF	TGTGCCAGCAGCGATACCTACAGGGGATCGTTAACAGATACGCAGTATTTT
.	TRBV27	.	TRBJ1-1	CSSILTPLWSGIFAEAFF	TGTTCCAGCATTTTAACTCCATTATGGTCAGGCATCTTCGCTGAAGCTTTCTTT
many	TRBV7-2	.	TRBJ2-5	CASTPSGQTQETQYF	TGTGCCAGCACCCCGTCAGGACAGACTCAAGAGACCCAGTACTTC
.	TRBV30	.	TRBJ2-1	CAWIGSSYNEQFF	TGTGCCTGGATTGGAAGCTCCTACAATGAGCAGTTCTTC
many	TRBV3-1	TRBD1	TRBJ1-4	CASNDRGGDEKLFF	TGTGCCAGCAATGACAGGGGAGGGGATGAAAAACTGTTTTTT
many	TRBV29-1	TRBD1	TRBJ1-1	CRGQENTEAFF	TGCAGGGGACAGGAGAACACTGAAGCTTTCTTT
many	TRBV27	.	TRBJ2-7	CASSLRSAGEYEQYF	TGTGCCAGCAGTTTACGTTCAGCAGGGGAGTATGAGCAGTACTTC
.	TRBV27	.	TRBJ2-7	CASMPYAYYEQYF	TGTGCCAGTATGCCTTACGCTTACTACGAGCAGTACTTC
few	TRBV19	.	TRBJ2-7	CASSTQGFGSNEQYF	TGTGCCAGTAGTACCCAGGGTTTCGGCTCTAACGAGCAGTACTTC
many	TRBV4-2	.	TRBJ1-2	CASSHEMQPTEYGYTF	TGTGCCAGCAGCCATGAGATGCAGCCGACGGAATATGGCTACACCTTC
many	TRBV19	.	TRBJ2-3	CASGGAAYTQYF	TGTGCCAGTGGAGGGGCAGCATATACGCAGTATTTT
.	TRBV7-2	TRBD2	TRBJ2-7	CASSTGLAGYEQYF	TGTGCCAGCAGCACGGGACTAGCGGGGTACGAGCAGTACTTC
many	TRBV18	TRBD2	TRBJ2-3	CASSLGLAGLTDTQYF	TGTGCCAGCTCACTTGGACTAGCGGGATTGACAGATACGCAGTATTTT
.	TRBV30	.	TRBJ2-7	CAWSVGQGGHEQYF	TGTGCCTGGAGTGTAGGTCAGGGTGGCCACGAGCAGTACTTC